Listed below are T cell receptor beta chains from one sample, sequenced in a study of control samples from healthy donors and cancer patients. Profiled with immunoSEQ multiplex PCR; TCRdb holds only in-frame clones, not every one. The sample lists about 80,000 clones, about 79% occurring once. Sequenced: PBMCs. These TCRs come from a man aged 55-75 years with head and neck cancer. Both conserved end residues are part of each CDR3.

V gene	J gene	CDR3 protein
TRBV7-8	TRBJ1-2	CASSLPSNYGYTF
TRBV3-1/TRBV3-2	TRBJ1-5	CASSQAAERNQPQHF
TRBV3-1/TRBV3-2	TRBJ2-5	CASSQDSGRARETQYF
TRBV11-3	TRBJ2-1	CASSLTSGSDNEQFF
TRBV5-4	TRBJ1-6	CASSRTGGNSPLHF
TRBV3-1/TRBV3-2	TRBJ2-2	CASSPHRAGPTGELFF
TRBV27	TRBJ1-2	CASSTIRDYGYTF
TRBV24-1	TRBJ2-5	CATEEASGEETQYF
TRBV24-1	TRBJ1-1	CATSQTANTEAFF
TRBV28	TRBJ1-5	CASSSRPGQVSNQPQHF
TRBV19	TRBJ2-7	CASSPTAGIEQYF
TRBV7-9	TRBJ1-1	CASRTGTGGMNTEAFF
TRBV5-6	TRBJ1-4	CASSLTDGRATNEKLFF
TRBV28	TRBJ1-5	CASSLMGLAGEQPQHF
TRBV9	TRBJ2-2	CASSVVQGGGELFF
TRBV6-5	TRBJ2-4	CASSRQGMAKNIQYF
TRBV3-1/TRBV3-2	TRBJ2-1	CASSQGGGRAFREQFF
TRBV7-2	TRBJ2-3	CASSPEVTDTQYF
TRBV5-1	TRBJ1-1	CASSSRTGDTEAFF
TRBV27	TRBJ2-7	CASSLEGKGNEQYF
TRBV7-2	TRBJ2-1	CASSLVGGASVYNEQFF
TRBV10-1	TRBJ2-4	CASSGAKEGIDIQYF